This T cell receptor beta chain was documented in a study of spatial heterogeneity in lung cancer. TCRdb reanalysed the 5' RACE reads using MiXCR and keeps one entry per CDR3 protein. The top ten clones hold roughly 35% of a sample with more than 20,000 distinct CDR3 sequences, 3.5% to 5.5% of them seen once. V was clipped by 4 bases and J by 0 bases; unmatched bases: 2. There are 14 residues in the CDR3. The sample's time point: sample taken at primary tumor resection. TCRs were sequenced from unsorted whole RNA of tumor, nontumor lung or PBMC. The receptor's source is a male donor with early-stage non-small cell lung cancer. The sequenced sample was PBMCs, obtained at surgery. The chain joins TRBV12-3 or TRBV12-4 to TRBJ2-5; 7 nucleotides line up with TRBD1. The CDR3 protein is CASSSGQYQETQYF. The CDR3 region has the DNA TGTGCCAGCAGTTCGGGACAGTACCAAGAGACCCAGTACTTC.